This record looks at one TCR beta chain sequence and its context. CDR3 length: 15 amino acids. Germline-derived CDR1 and CDR2 are SNHLY and FYNNEI. V was pared by 5 bases and J by 7 bases, with 7 bases of the junction left unmatched. Source study methods: By means of reference gene primer amplification, nucleated cell counts were estimated. TCRdb's copy holds only in-frame clones and misses some; the assay was immunoSEQ multiplex PCR. V and J calls and clone size follow that table, whereas D and trimming were derived from the DNA. The sample consists of 56,000 or so clones, around 90% of them appearing once. The sample comes from a study of blood T cell repertoires in COVID-19. Study-level background: COVID-19 samples, acute and convalescent, were from the United States, Italy and Spain.

The chain joins TRBV2 to TRBJ2-1; 11 nucleotides line up with TRBD2. The receptor's source is a woman of 80 years or more with active COVID-19. Sequenced input: peripheral blood. Here the CDR3 reads CASSISGGAFNEQFF. The CDR3 coding sequence is TGTGCCAGCAGTATTAGCGGGGGGGCATTTAATGAGCAGTTCTTC.